This paragraph covers one T cell receptor delta chain sequence. At one end the junction does not follow the germline gene, possibly because of a read error. This entry belongs to a study of gamma-delta T cells after stem cell transplantation. The CDR3 is 17 amino acids. CDR1 and CDR2 (germline): GEAIGNYY, EKD. TCRdb reprocessed the RT-PCR reads through CATT. The data contain fewer than 2,000 delta-chain clones, roughly 6.1% of them singletons. The chain couples TRDV2 to TRDJ1; the match to TRDD3 covers 10 bases. The receptor was derived from a human donor. It is not recorded whose cells these are; they may come from a transplant donor. Sequences were obtained from gamma-delta T cells. The CDR3 sequence is CACAHLVGDTYTDKLTF. CDR3 in DNA: TGTGCCTGTGCCCATTTGGTGGGGGATACATACACCGATAAACTCACCTTT.